This TCR beta chain originates from a study of CXCR3-negative and CXCR3-positive naive CD8 T cells. Study information: Per library, roughly 1.4 +/- 0.3 million reads; approximately 150 million TRB reads overall.

The V gene's germline CDR1 is SQVTM and CDR2 ANQGSEA. The CDR3 runs to 13 residues. Turning to this clonotype: Its specificity is not known.

Notes on the study in general: Diversity was high in both naive subsets and much lower in memory cells. The TRB CDR3s that CXCR3-positive naive cells carried were more hydrophobic than those of CXCR3-negative naive cells.

Libraries of TRB cDNA were made by 5' RACE and carried UMIs. TCRdb re-called the 5' RACE reads, yielding one record per CDR3 amino acid sequence without DNA. The sample has over 100,000 distinct CDR3 sequences. The receptor was isolated from a human donor in good health. Some clones in this sample may be carry-over from other donors' samples. The gene calls are TRBV29-1 and TRBJ2-2; TCRdb lists TRBD2, though no DNA is available to test this call. Sample: naive CXCR3- CD8+ T cells from blood. Noted subset: CD45RO-CCR7+CD27+CD95- naive CD8+ T cells lacking CXCR3 (TNR3-). CDR3 residues: CSVVAGAAGELFF.